The 2 T cell receptor beta chains reported below all come from one sample, sequenced in a study of CD8+ T cells in alopecia areata. After isolation, RNA underwent reverse transcription to generate cDNA as the sequencing template. The method was immunoSEQ multiplex PCR; TCRdb's version includes in-frame clones alone and lacks a portion of them. The sample has around 100,000 clones; roughly 50% are singletons. Treatment given: oral pan-JAK inhibitor, 5-10 mg twice daily. The sequences come from CD8+ T cells sorted from blood, collected at week 24, from a patient treated with tofacitinib. The receptors here all came from a human donor with alopecia areata.

The rearrangement links TRBV9 to TRBJ1-2; 9 nucleotides line up with TRBD1. The junction had 7 bases not matched to a gene; V was cut back by 3 bases and J by 7 bases. Germline values: CDR1 SGDLS, CDR2 YYNGEE. The CDR3 runs to 14 residues. In DNA, the CDR3 is TGTGCCAGCAGCGCACAGGGGGCGTTGACTGGCTACACCTTC. Residues: CASSAQGALTGYTF. Together with reference TRBV9 and TRBJ1-2, the CDR3 gives the full variable domain: DSGVTQTPKHLITATGQRVTLRCSPRSGDLSVYWYQQSLDQGLQFLIQYYNGEERAKGNILERFSAQQFPDLHSELNLSSLELGDSALYFCASSAQGALTGYTFGSGTRLTVV.

The rearrangement links TRBV27 to TRBJ1-3; TRBD1 agrees at 8 bases. The CDR3 loop spans 14 amino acids. From germline, CDR1 is MNHEY and CDR2 SMNVEV (reference sequence). V was pared by 2 bases and J by 7 bases, with 4 bases of the junction left unmatched. CDR3 protein: CASSLDRGTNTIYF. CDR3 DNA sequence: TGTGCCAGCAGTTTAGACAGGGGAACGAACACCATATATTTT.